This T cell receptor (beta chain) was sequenced during a study of cytomegalovirus exposure and HLA in healthy donors. The CDR3 extends over 17 amino acids. The ends lost 0 bases at V and 2 bases at J; junction bases unmatched: 7. Germline assignment: CDR1 MGHRA and CDR2 YSYEKL. Both 60 Vbeta primers and 13 Jbeta primers went into the PCR. Libraries were prepared by immunoSEQ multiplex PCR; TCRdb keeps only in-frame clonotypes and omits some of them. Among about 190,000 clones listed, about 80% were seen once. This clone came up once. The source of this sequence is a woman aged 35 to 49 in good health and CMV-seronegative. The J gene is TRBJ2-1, the V gene TRBV4-1; 7 bases map to TRBD2. The specimen was PBMCs. CDR3 nucleotides: TGCGCCAGCAGCCAAGAGCGGGCTAGCGGAGCCTACAATGAGCAGTTCTTC. It is translated as CASSQERASGAYNEQFF.